This T cell receptor beta chain emerged from a study of shared clonotypes between healthy human individuals (dated by TCRdb to the early 2020s). Broadly, across the study: The cohort included three men and a couple of women between 18 and 49 years of age. Per donor, three plates each were used for CD4 naive and CD4 memory, two for CD8 naive, and one for CD8 memory. To estimate repertoire size and how much clonotype sharing occurs between individuals, the study deeply sequenced the blood TCR repertoires of five or six healthy adults. To increase sequencing depth and limit assay-specific biases, TCR repertoire library preparation and sequencing were carried out by different laboratories using diverse techniques. Leukapheresis yielded between about 0.94 and 9.5 billion PBMCs per donor. Beyond this particular receptor, the publication reports: Because the study included only a small number of donors, the genetic and exposure-history diversity represented was limited. Sharing across several donors was observed for about 4.8% of naive CD4, less than 4% of naive CD8, about 2.5% of memory CD4, and around 0.44% of memory CD8 clonotypes. Larger estimated clonotype richness was generally found for naive subsets than for memory subsets. Higher generation probabilities were observed for clonotypes shared by all four sorted-subset donors than for non-shared clonotypes. Only blood was sampled, and tissue TCR repertoires likely differ from those in blood. Based on pairwise subsampling, the degree of clonotype sharing among donors was expected to be affected by sequencing depth. Rarefaction of sorted-subset datasets indicated incomplete sequencing despite the large sequencing depth.

CD8 naive samples consisted of CD45RO-negative cells that were positively selected for CCR7, yielding a CD45RA+CCR7+ population without TemRA cells. The donors were healthy, HIV-negative adults with no recently reported acute infections or vaccinations. Every donor was a Caucasian adult living in Nashville, Tennessee, USA. After blood collection by leukapheresis, PBMCs were isolated using Ficoll-Histopaque density gradient centrifugation and then cryopreserved in the vapor phase of liquid nitrogen. Analytical flow cytometry was used to check the purity and quantity of every magnetically sorted T cell population. Each sorted fraction had its genomic DNA isolated and then quantified by UV absorbance on a Nanodrop 2000c. A word on this clone: No cognate antigen has been identified for it. Per-nucleotide qualities are absent, and no much larger clonotype sits a single base away.

Using the deep immunoSEQ assay, TCR CDR3 regions were amplified from genomic DNA by multiplex PCR. Extracted genomic DNA from each cell subset was spread evenly across all wells of several immunoSEQ 96-well plates, with each plate serving as a replicate. For sorted subsets, around 200 ng genomic DNA, equal to 30,000 to 35,000 T cell genomes, was loaded into each replicate PCR. The purified libraries were quantified using a Qubit 3.0 fluorometer, sized with a Bioanalyzer 2100, and then quantified again using the KAPA Library Quantification kit. Each immunoSEQ 96-well plate was sequenced on its own single-read 150-cycle Illumina NextSeq 550 flow cell. The study's processing was this. Because only junctional sequences without quality scores were contained in the immunoSEQ output, filtering matching that applied to full-length reads could not be performed. Sequences were annotated with PyIR, a Python wrapper for IgBLAST v1.9, and V/J genes and CDR3 were assigned using IMGT germline references. Any read was removed if the V/J assignment was weak (E-value above 1e-6), the CDR3 was missing, or the read contained stop codons, out-of-frame junctions, or ambiguous translated residues. V3J clonotypes were defined as sequences sharing an identical inferred V gene, J gene, and CDR3 amino acid sequence. Percentage overlap between repertoires was calculated by dividing the number of shared unique clonotypes by the size of the smaller repertoire. Repertoire richness was assessed with RTK rarefaction, the Chao1 estimator, and Recon v2.1 estimates of unobserved clonotypes. For all TCRbeta clonotypes obtained by the gDNA method from four donors, generation probabilities were computed with OLGA. TCRdb carries this immuneACCESS record with in-frame sequences only. Its versions omit some clonotypes, under half of them owing to an unresolved V gene in the studies checked, with the rest unexplained. V and J calls and clone size come straight from that table; D and trimming were deduced from the DNA. This sample comprises about 2.1 million clones, 93% of them detected only once. Of the sample, about 1.7% is held by the ten largest clones.

The CDR3 numbers 15 residues from cysteine through phenylalanine. Only the CDR3 part of the read is kept: 45 bases, read in frame from the first base. This sequence uses TRBV21-1 and TRBJ2-2; the D segment call TRBD1 is taken from the table without a DNA check. TRBV21-1 is a known pseudogene. Sequencing used naive CD8+ T cells from PBMCs. The cell subset or site label, read with the paper, signifies: CD45RA+CCR7+. The source of this sequence is a man aged 18-30 years in good health. Some clones in this sample may be carry-over from other donors' samples. The bases are TGTGCCAGCGGACCGGGACAGGGTAACACCGGGGAGCTGTTTTTT. Its protein product is CASGPGQGNTGELFF.